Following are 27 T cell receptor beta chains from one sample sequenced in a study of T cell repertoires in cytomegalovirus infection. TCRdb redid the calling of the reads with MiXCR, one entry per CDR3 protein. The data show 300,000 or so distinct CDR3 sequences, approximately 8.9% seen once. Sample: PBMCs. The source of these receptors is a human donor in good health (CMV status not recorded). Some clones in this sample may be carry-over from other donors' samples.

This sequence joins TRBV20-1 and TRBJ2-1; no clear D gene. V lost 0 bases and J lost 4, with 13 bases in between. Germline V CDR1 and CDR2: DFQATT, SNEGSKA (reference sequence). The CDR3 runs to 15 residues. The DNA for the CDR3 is TGCAGTGCTAGAGATTGGTCCCGAATTTACAATGAGCAGTTCTTC. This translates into CSARDWSRIYNEQFF.

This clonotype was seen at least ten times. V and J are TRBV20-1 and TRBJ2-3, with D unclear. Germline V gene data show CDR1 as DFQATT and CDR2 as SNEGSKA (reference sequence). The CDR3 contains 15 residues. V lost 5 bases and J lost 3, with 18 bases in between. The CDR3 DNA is TGCAGTGCTCGCTCTAGGGCTACAAATACAGATACGCAGTATTTT. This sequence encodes CSARSRATNTDTQYF.

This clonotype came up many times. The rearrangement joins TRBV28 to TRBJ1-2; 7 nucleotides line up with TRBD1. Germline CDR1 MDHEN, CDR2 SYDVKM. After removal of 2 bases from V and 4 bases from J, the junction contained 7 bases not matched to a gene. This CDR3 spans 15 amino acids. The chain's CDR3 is CASSLRQGGGYGYTF. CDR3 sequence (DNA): TGTGCCAGCAGTTTAAGGCAGGGGGGAGGCTATGGCTACACCTTC.

The CDR3 here is CASGLVSPYGYTF. The CDR3 DNA sequence: TGTGCTAGTGGTTTGGTATCGCCGTATGGCTACACCTTC. The rearrangement uses TRBV12-5 and TRBJ1-2, with D unresolved. CDR1 LGHNT and CDR2 FRNRAP come from the germline V gene. CDR3 length: 13 residues. Trimming pared 0 bases from V and 5 bases from J, leaving 7 bases between.

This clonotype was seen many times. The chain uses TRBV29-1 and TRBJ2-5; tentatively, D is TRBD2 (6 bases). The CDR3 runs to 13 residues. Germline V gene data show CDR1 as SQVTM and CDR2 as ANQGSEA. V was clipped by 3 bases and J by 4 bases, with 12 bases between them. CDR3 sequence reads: CSVEEGERETQYF. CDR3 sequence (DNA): TGCAGCGTTGAGGAGGGAGAACGAGAGACCCAGTACTTC.

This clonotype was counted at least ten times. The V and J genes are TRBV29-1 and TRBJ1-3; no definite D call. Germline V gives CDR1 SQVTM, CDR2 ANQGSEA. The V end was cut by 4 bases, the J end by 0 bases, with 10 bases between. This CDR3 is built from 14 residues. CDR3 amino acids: CSVASLYSGNTIYF. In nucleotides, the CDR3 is TGCAGCGTTGCTAGTCTTTACTCTGGAAACACCATATATTTT.

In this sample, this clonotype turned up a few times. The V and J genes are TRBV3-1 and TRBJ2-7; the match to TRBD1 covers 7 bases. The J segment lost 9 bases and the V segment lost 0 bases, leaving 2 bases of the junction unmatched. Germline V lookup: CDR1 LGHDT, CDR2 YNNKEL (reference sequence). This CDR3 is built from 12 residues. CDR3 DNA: TGTGCCAGCAGCCAAGATAGGGGGCGGCAGTACTTC. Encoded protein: CASSQDRGRQYF.

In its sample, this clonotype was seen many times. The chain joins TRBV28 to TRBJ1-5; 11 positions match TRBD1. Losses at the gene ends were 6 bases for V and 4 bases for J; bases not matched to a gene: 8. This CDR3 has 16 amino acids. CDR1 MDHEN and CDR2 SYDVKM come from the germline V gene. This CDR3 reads CASRSAGTGGNQPQHF. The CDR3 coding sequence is TGTGCCAGCAGATCTGCCGGGACAGGGGGAAATCAGCCCCAGCATTTT.

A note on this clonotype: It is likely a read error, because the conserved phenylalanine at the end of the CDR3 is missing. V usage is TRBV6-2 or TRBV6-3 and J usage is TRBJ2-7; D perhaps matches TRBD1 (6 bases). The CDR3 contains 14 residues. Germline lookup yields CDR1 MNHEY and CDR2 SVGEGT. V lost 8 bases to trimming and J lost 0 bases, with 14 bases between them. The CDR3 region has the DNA TGTGCCAGCCGCCGGACAGCGACCTCCTACGAGCAGTACTCC. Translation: CASRRTATSYEQYS.

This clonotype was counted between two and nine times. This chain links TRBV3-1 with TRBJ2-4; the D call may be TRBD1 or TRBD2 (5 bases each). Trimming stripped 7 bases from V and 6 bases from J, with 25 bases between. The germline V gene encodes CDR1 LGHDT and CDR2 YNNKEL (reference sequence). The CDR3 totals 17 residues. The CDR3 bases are TGTGCCAGCACCTCAAGCGAAACCCCTGGGACGAGAAACATTCAGTACTTC. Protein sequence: CASTSSETPGTRNIQYF.

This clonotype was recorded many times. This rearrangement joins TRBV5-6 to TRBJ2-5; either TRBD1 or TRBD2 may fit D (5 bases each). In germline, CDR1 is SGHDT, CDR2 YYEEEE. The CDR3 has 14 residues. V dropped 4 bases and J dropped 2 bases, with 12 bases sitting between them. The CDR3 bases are TGTGCCAGCAGCGGGGGTACCTCACAAGAGACCCAGTACTTC. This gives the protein CASSGGTSQETQYF.

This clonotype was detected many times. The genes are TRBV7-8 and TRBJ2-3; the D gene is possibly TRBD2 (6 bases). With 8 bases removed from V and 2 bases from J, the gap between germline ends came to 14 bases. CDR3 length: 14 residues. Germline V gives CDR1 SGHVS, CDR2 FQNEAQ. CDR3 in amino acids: CASGSGEFTDTQYF. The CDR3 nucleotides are TGTGCCAGCGGATCGGGGGAGTTCACAGATACGCAGTATTTT.

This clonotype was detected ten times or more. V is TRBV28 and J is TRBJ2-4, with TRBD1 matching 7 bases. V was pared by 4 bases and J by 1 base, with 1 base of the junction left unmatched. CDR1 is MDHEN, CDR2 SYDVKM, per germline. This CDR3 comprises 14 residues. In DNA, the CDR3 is TGTGCCAGCAGTTCACAGGGGGCCAAAAACATTCAGTACTTC. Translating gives CASSSQGAKNIQYF. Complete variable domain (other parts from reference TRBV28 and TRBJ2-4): DVKVTQSSRYLVKRTGEKVFLECVQDMDHENMFWYRQDPGLGLRLIYFSYDVKMKEKGDIPEGYSVSREKKERFSLILESASTNQTSMYLCASSSQGAKNIQYFGAGTRLSVL.

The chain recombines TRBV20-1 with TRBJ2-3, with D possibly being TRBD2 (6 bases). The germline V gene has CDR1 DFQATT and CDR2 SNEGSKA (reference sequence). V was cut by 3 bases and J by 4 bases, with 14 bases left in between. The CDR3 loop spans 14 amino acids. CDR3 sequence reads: CSASPSVGADTQYF. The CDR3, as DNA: TGCAGTGCTAGTCCTAGCGTAGGGGCAGATACGCAGTATTTT.

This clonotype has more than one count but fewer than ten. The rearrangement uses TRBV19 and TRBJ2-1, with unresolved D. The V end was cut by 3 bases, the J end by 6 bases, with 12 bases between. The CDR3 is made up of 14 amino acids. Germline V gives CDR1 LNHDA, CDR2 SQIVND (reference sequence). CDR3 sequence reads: CASSIESPRNEQFF. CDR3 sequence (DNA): TGTGCCAGTAGTATTGAGTCCCCTCGCAATGAGCAGTTCTTC.

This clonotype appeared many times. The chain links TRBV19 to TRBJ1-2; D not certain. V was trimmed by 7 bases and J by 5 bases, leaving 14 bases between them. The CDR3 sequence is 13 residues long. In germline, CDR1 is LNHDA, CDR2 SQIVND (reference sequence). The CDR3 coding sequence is TGTGCCAGTACCACACACGGAGAATATGGCTACACCTTC. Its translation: CASTTHGEYGYTF.

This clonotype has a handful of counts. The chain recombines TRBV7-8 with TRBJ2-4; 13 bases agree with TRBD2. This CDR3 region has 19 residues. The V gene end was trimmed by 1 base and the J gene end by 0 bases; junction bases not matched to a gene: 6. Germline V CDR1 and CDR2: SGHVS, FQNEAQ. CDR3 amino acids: CASSLVGLAGRLAKNIQYF. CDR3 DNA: TGTGCCAGCAGCTTAGTGGGACTAGCGGGGAGACTAGCCAAAAACATTCAGTACTTC.

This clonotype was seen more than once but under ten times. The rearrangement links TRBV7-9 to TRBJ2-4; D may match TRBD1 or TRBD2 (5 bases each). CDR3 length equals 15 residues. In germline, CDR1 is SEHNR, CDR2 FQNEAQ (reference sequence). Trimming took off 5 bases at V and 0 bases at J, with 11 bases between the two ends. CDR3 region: CASSALGPAKNIQYF. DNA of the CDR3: TGTGCCAGCAGCGCCTTGGGACCAGCCAAAAACATTCAGTACTTC.

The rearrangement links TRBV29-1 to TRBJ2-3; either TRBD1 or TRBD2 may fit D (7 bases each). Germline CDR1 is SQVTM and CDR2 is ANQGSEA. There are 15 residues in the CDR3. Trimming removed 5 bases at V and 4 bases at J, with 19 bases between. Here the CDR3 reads CSVSYRGGVADTQYF. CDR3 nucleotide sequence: TGCAGCGTTAGCTACAGGGGAGGGGTTGCAGATACGCAGTATTTT.

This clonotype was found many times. CDR3 in DNA: TGTGCCATCAGTGGTGGGGACTACGAGCAGTTCTTC. Its protein is CAISGGDYEQFF. The V and J genes are TRBV10-3 and TRBJ2-7; 7 nucleotides align to TRBD2. The end of the DNA aligns better with TRBJ2-1, so the J call may be wrong. CDR3 length: 12 amino acids. Germline V gene lookup returns CDR1 ENHRY and CDR2 SYGVKD.

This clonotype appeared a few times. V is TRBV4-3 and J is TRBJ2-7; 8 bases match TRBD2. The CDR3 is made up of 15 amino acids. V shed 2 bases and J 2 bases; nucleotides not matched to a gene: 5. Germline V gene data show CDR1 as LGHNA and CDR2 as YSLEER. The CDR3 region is CASSQRSGGTYEQYV. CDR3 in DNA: TGCGCCAGCAGCCAACGGAGCGGGGGTACCTACGAGCAGTACGTC.

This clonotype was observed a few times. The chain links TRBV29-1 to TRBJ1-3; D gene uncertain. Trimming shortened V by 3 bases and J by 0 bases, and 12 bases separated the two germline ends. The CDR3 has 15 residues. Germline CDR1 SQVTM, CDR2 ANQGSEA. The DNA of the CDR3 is TGCAGCGTTGATCTAACGGGCGGCTCTGGAAACACCATATATTTT. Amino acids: CSVDLTGGSGNTIYF. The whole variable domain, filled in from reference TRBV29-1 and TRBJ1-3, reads SAVISQKPSRDICQRGTSLTIQCQVDSQVTMMFWYRQQPGQSLTLIATANQGSEATYESGFVIDKFPISRPNLTFSTLTVSNMSPEDSSIYLCSVDLTGGSGNTIYFGEGSWLTVV.

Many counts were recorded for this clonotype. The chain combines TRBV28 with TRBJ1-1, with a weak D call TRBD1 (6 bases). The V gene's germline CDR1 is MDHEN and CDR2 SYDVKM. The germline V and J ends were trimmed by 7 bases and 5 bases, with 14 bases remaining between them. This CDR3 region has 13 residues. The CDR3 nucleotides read TGTGCCAGCACCCTGAACAGGGCGACTGAAGCTTTCTTT. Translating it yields CASTLNRATEAFF. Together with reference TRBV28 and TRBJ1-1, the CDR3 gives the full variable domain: DVKVTQSSRYLVKRTGEKVFLECVQDMDHENMFWYRQDPGLGLRLIYFSYDVKMKEKGDIPEGYSVSREKKERFSLILESASTNQTSMYLCASTLNRATEAFFGQGTRLTVV.

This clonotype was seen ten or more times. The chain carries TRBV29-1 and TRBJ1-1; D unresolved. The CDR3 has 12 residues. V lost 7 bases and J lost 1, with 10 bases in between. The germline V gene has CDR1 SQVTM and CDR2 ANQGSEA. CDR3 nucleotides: TGCAGCGCCCGACACCCGAACACTGAAGCTTTCTTT. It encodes CSARHPNTEAFF.

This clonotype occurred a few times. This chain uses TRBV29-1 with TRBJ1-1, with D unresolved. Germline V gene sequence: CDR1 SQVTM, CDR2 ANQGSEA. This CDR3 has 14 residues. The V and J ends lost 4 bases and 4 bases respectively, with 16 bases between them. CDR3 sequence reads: CSVVFYMAGTEAFF. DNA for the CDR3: TGCAGCGTTGTTTTTTATATGGCGGGCACTGAAGCTTTCTTT.

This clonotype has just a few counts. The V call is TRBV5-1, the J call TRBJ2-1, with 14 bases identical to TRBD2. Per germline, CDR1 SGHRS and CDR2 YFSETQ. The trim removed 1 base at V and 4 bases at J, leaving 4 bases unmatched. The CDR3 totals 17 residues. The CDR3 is CASSLWTSGGYYNEQFF. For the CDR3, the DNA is TGCGCCAGCAGCTTGTGGACTAGCGGGGGGTATTACAATGAGCAGTTCTTC.

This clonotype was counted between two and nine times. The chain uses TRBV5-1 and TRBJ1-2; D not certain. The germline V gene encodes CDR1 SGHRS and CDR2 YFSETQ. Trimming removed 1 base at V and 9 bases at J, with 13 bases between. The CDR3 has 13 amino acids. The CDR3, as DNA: TGCGCCAGCAGCTTGTCACAGCTTTCGAGCTACACCTTC. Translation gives CASSLSQLSSYTF.